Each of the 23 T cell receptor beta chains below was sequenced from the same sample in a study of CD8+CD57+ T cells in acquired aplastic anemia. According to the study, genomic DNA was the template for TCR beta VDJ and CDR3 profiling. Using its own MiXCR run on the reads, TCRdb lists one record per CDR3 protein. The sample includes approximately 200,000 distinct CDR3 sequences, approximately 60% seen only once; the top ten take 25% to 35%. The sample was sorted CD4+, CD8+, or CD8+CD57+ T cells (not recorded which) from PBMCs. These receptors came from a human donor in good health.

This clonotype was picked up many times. The CDR3 bases are TGTGCCAGCAGTTCAAGACAGGAAGAGACCCAGTACTTC. It codes for CASSSRQEETQYF. The chain combines TRBV28 with TRBJ2-5, with D possibly being TRBD1 (6 bases). Germline values: CDR1 MDHEN, CDR2 SYDVKM. The CDR3 spans 13 residues. Trimming stripped 4 bases from V and 3 bases from J, with 9 bases between.

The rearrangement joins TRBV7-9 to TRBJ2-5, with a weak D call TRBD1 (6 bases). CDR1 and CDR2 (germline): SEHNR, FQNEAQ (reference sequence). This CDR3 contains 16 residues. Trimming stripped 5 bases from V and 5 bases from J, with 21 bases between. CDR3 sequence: CASSPRMGQGHETQYF. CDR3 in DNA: TGTGCCAGCAGCCCTAGGATGGGGCAGGGACATGAGACCCAGTACTTC.

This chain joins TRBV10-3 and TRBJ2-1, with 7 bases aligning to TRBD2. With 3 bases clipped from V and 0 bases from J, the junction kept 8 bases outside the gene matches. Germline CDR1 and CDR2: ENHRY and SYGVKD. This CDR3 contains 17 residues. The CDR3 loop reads CAISESSGESSYNEQFF. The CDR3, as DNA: TGTGCCATCAGTGAATCAAGCGGGGAAAGCTCCTACAATGAGCAGTTCTTC.

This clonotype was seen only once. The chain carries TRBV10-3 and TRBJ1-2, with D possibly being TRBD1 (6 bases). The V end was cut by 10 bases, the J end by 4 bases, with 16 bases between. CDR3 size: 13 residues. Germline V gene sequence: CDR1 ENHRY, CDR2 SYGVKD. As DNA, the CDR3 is TGTGCCACCTTTAAGGACAGCCTCTATGGCTACACCTTC. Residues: CATFKDSLYGYTF.

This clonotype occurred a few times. CDR3 loop: CSASLDRVAYEQYF. The CDR3 bases are TGCAGTGCTAGCCTTGACAGGGTTGCCTACGAGCAGTACTTC. The rearrangement joins TRBV20-1 to TRBJ2-7, with 7 bases identical to TRBD1. This CDR3 is 14 amino acids long. Germline V gene data show CDR1 as DFQATT and CDR2 as SNEGSKA (reference sequence). V shed 3 bases and J 2 bases; nucleotides not matched to a gene: 7.

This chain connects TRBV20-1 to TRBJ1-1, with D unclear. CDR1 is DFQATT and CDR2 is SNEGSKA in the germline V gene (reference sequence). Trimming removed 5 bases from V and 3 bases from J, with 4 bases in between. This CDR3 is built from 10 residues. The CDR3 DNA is TGCAGTGCTCAGCACACTGAAGCTTTCTTT. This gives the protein CSAQHTEAFF.

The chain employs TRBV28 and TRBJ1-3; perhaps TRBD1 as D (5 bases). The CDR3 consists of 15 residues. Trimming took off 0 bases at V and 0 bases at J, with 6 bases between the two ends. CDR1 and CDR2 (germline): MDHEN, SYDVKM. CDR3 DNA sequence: TGTGCCAGCAGTTTATGGACAGCCTCTGGAAACACCATATATTTT. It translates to CASSLWTASGNTIYF.

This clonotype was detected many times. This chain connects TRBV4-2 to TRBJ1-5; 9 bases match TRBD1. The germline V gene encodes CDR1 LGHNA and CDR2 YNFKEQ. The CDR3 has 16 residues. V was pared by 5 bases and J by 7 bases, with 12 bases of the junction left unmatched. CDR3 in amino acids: CASSSRDRESGQPQHF. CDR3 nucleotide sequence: TGTGCCAGCAGCAGCCGGGACAGGGAATCCGGGCAGCCCCAGCATTTT.

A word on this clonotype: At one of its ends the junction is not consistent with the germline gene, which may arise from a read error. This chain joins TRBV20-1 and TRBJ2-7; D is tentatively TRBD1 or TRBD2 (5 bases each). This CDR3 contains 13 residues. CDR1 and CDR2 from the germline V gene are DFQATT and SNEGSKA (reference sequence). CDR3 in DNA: TGCAGTGCTAGAGAGGGGGATTTCAACGAACAGTACTTC. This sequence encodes CSAREGDFNEQYF.

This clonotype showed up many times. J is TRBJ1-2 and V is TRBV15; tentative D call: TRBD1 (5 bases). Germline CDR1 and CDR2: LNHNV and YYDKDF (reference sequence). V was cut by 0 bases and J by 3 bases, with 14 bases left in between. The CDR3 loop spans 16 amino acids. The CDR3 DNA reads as TGTGCCACCAGCAGAGATTTATCCGGGGCTGACTATGGCTACACCTTC. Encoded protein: CATSRDLSGADYGYTF. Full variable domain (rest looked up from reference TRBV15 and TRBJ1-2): DAMVIQNPRYQVTQFGKPVTLSCSQTLNHNVMYWYQQKSSQAPKLLFHYYDKDFNNEADTPDNFQSRRPNTSFCFLDIRSPGLGDTAMYLCATSRDLSGADYGYTFGSGTRLTVV.

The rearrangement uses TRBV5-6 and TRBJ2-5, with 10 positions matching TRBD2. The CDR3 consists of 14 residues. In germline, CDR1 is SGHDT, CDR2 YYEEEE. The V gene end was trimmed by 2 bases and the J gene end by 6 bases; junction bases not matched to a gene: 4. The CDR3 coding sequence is TGTGCCAGCAGCTTCCCTAGCGGGGGAAAGACCCAGTACTTC. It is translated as CASSFPSGGKTQYF.

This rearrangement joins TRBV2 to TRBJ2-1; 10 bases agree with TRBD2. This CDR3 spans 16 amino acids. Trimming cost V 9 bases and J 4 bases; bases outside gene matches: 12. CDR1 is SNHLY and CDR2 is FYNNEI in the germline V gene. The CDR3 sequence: CASCSGTSVLYNEQFF. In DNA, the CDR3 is TGTGCCAGTTGTTCCGGGACTAGCGTCCTATACAATGAGCAGTTCTTC.

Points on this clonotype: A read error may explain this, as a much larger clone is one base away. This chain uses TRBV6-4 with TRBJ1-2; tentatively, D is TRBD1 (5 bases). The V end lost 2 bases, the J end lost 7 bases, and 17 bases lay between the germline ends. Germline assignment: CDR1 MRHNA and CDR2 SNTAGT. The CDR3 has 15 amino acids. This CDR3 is CASSDRDGGKAGYTF. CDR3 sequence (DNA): TGTGCCAGCAGTGACAGGGACGGGGGGAAGGCTGGCTACACCTTC.

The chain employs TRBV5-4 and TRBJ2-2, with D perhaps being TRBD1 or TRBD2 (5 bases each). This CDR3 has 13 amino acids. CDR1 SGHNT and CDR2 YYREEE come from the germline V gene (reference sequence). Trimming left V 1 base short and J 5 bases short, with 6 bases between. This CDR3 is CASSLWGTGELFF. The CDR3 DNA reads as TGTGCCAGCAGCTTGTGGGGGACCGGGGAGCTGTTTTTT.

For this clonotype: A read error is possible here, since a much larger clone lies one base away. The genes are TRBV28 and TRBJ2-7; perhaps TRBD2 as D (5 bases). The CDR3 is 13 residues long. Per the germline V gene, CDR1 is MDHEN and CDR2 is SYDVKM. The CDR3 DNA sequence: TGTGCCAGCAGTTTCTCTAGCTCCTGCGAGCAGTACTTC. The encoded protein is CASSFSSSCEQYF.

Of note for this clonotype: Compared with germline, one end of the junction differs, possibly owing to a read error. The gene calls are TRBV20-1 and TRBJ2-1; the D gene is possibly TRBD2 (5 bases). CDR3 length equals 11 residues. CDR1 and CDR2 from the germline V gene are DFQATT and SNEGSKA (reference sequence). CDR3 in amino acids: CSASPSGTGGF. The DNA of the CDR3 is TGCAGTGCTAGCCCGTCAGGTACTGGAGGATTC.

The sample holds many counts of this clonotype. CDR3 protein: CASSLGSGTSTDTQYF. DNA of the CDR3: TGTGCCAGCAGCTTAGGTAGCGGGACCTCGACAGATACGCAGTATTTT. This chain links TRBV11-2 with TRBJ2-3; 8 bases agree with TRBD2. Germline trimming cut 1 base from V and 3 bases from J; bases unmatched to any gene: 6. Germline CDR1 reads SGHAT; CDR2 reads FQNNGV. There are 16 residues in the CDR3.

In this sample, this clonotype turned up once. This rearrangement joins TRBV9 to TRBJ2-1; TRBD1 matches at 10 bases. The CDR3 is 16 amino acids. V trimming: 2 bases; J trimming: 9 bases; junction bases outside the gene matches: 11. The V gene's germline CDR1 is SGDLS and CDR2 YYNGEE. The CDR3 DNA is TGTGCCAGCAGCGTGTCCGTGGGACAGGGGACGGCTGAGCAGTTCTTC. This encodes CASSVSVGQGTAEQFF. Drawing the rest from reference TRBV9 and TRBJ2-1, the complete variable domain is DSGVTQTPKHLITATGQRVTLRCSPRSGDLSVYWYQQSLDQGLQFLIQYYNGEERAKGNILERFSAQQFPDLHSELNLSSLELGDSALYFCASSVSVGQGTAEQFFGPGTRLTVL.

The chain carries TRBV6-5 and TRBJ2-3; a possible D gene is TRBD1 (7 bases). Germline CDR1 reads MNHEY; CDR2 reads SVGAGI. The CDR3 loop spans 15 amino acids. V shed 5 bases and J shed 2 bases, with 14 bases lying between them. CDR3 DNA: TGTGCCAGCAGTCGCGGGACAGCCGACACAGATACGCAGTATTTT. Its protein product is CASSRGTADTDTQYF.

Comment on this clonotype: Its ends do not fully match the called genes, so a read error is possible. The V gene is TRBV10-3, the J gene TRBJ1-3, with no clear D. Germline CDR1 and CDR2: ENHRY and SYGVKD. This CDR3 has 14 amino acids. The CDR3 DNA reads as TGTGCCACCTTCGTCGGAGTCGCCGGAAGCACCATATATTTT. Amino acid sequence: CATFVGVAGSTIYF.

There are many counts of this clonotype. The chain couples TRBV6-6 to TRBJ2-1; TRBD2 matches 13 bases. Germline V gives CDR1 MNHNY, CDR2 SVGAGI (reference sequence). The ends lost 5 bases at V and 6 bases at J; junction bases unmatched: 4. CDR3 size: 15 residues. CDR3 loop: CASSPLAGGPNEQFF. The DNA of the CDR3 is TGTGCCAGCAGTCCACTAGCGGGAGGGCCCAATGAGCAGTTCTTC.

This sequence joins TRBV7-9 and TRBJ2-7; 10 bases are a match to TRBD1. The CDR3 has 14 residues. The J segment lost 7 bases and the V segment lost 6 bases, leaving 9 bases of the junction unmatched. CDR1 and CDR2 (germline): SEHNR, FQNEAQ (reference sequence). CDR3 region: CASSYRDRGMEQYF. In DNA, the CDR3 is TGTGCCAGCAGTTACCGGGACAGGGGAATGGAGCAGTACTTC.

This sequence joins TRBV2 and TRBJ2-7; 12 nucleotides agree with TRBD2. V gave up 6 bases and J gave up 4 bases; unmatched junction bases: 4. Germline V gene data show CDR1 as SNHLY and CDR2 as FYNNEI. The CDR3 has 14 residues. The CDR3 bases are TGTGCCAGCAGGAGACTAGCGGGAGTGTACGAGCAGTACTTC. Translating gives CASRRLAGVYEQYF.